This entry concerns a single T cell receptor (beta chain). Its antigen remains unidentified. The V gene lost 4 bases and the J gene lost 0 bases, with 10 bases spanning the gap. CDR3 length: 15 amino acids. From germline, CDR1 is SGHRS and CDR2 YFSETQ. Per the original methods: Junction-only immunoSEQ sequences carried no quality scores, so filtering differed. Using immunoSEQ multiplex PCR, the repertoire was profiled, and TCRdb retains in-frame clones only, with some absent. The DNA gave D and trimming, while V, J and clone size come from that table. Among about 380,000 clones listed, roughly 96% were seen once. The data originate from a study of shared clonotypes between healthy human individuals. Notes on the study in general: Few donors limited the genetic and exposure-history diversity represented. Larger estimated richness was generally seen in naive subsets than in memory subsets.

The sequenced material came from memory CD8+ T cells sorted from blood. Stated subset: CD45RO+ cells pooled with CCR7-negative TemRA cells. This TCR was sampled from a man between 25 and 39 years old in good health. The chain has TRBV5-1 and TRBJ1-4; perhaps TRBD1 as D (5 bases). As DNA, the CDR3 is TGCGCCAGCAGCCGGGACGGTTCAACTAATGAAAAACTGTTTTTT. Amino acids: CASSRDGSTNEKLFF.